The 16 T cell receptor beta chains below all came from one sample that was sequenced in a study of T cell responses to AZD1222 COVID-19 vaccine. Measured with immunoSEQ multiplex PCR; TCRdb has only the in-frame clones, and not every one. This sample yields some 120,000 clones, of which over 75% are seen a single time; about 17% belongs to the top ten. Sequenced material: peripheral blood, taken on day 0 of MenACWY control vaccination. The receptor source for this set is an adult in good health.

This sequence joins TRBV5-1 and TRBJ1-1, with a tentative D call TRBD1 (6 bases). V lost 0 bases to trimming and J lost 4 bases, with 10 bases between them. CDR1 SGHRS and CDR2 YFSETQ come from the germline V gene. This CDR3 is built from 14 residues. The CDR3 nucleotides are TGCGCCAGCAGCTTGGACAGGGCGGCCACTGAAGCTTTCTTT. Protein sequence: CASSLDRAATEAFF.

This clone was seen only once. The chain joins TRBV5-5 to TRBJ1-5; D remains unclear. CDR3 size: 14 residues. Trimming stripped 0 bases from V and 0 bases from J, with 4 bases between. The germline CDR1 and CDR2 sequences are SGHKS and YYEKEE (reference sequence). CDR3 amino acids: CASSLVTSNQPQHF. In DNA form, the CDR3 reads TGTGCCAGCAGCTTGGTTACTAGCAATCAGCCCCAGCATTTT.

This chain uses TRBV28 with TRBJ2-2; TRBD2 agrees at 9 bases. The CDR3 runs 14 residues. V was pared by 7 bases and J by 6 bases, with 6 bases of the junction left unmatched. Germline V gives CDR1 MDHEN, CDR2 SYDVKM. CDR3 amino acids: CASKVLAGPGELFF. CDR3 nucleotides: TGTGCCAGCAAAGTTCTAGCGGGGCCCGGGGAGCTGTTTTTT.

This chain uses TRBV6-6 with TRBJ2-7, with TRBD2 as a possible D gene (5 bases). CDR3 size: 13 residues. Germline V lookup: CDR1 MNHNY, CDR2 SVGAGI (reference sequence). Trimming left V 5 bases short and J 2 bases short, with 10 bases between. The CDR3 nucleotides read TGTGCCAGCAGTCCCCGGGGAACCTACGAGCAGTACTTC. This translates into CASSPRGTYEQYF.

The chain couples TRBV29-1 to TRBJ2-7, with unresolved D. Germline V gene lookup returns CDR1 SQVTM and CDR2 ANQGSEA. The length of the CDR3 is 14 residues. Trimming left V 0 bases short and J 2 bases short, with 11 bases between. CDR3 sequence: CSVEDRKGTYEQYF. CDR3 nucleotide sequence: TGCAGCGTTGAAGATAGGAAGGGCACCTACGAGCAGTACTTC.

V is TRBV4-1 and J is TRBJ1-4, with D unresolved. The germline V gene has CDR1 MGHRA and CDR2 YSYEKL. Trimming took 8 bases from V and 0 from J, leaving 10 bases between them. The CDR3 is made up of 14 amino acids. CDR3 DNA: TGCGCCAGCGCCACGCTAGCAACTAATGAAAAACTGTTTTTT. Translated, it gives CASATLATNEKLFF.

In DNA, the CDR3 is TGTGCCAGCAGCTTAGCGCTTGGAGATCAGCCCCAGCATTTT. Translation gives CASSLALGDQPQHF. The V call is TRBV7-6, the J call TRBJ1-5; D not certain. CDR1 is SGHVS and CDR2 is FNYEAQ in the germline V gene. Trimming took 0 bases from V and 5 from J, leaving 8 bases between them. The CDR3 is 14 residues long.

The chain links TRBV5-1 to TRBJ1-2; D may be TRBD1 (5 bases). CDR1 and CDR2 (germline): SGHRS, YFSETQ. Between the trimmed V and J ends, which lost 4 bases and 0 bases, there was a span of 19 bases. This CDR3 is 17 amino acids long. The CDR3 DNA is TGCGCCAGCAGCCTGATGTCCGGGACGCAAGCTAACTATGGCTACACCTTC. As protein: CASSLMSGTQANYGYTF.

J is TRBJ1-5 and V is TRBV12-3 or TRBV12-4; D is possibly TRBD1 (5 bases). The CDR3 runs to 13 residues. Trimming shortened V by 5 bases and J by 11 bases, and 16 bases separated the two germline ends. In DNA form, the CDR3 reads TGTGCCAGCAGTAGCTATGGGGGGGACGCCCAGCATTTT. The encoded protein is CASSSYGGDAQHF.

This chain links TRBV9 with TRBJ2-1; maybe TRBD2 (6 bases). The ends were cut back, 2 bases at V and 7 bases at J, with 7 bases in the middle. CDR3 size: 12 residues. CDR1 is SGDLS and CDR2 is YYNGEE in the germline V gene. The CDR3 DNA reads TGTGCCAGCAGCGTGGCGGGGAATGAGCAGTTCTTC. It translates to CASSVAGNEQFF.

The chain joins TRBV5-1 to TRBJ1-5; D might be TRBD1 (5 bases). The CDR3 is 14 amino acids. In germline, CDR1 is SGHRS, CDR2 YFSETQ. The V end was cut by 4 bases, the J end by 7 bases, with 15 bases between. The CDR3 DNA sequence: TGCGCCAGCAGCCCCGGGACTGGTTTCCAGCCCCAGCATTTT. This translates into CASSPGTGFQPQHF.

V is TRBV2 and J is TRBJ2-1; D gene ambiguous. This CDR3 has 14 amino acids. CDR1 is SNHLY and CDR2 is FYNNEI in the germline V gene. Deletions cut 2 bases from V and 4 bases from J, with 9 bases between. The CDR3 here is CASSEIAVYNEQFF. CDR3 bases: TGTGCCAGCAGTGAAATTGCTGTTTACAATGAGCAGTTCTTC.

This chain joins TRBV28 and TRBJ2-3; D is unclear. Between the trimmed V and J ends, which lost 5 bases and 0 bases, there was a span of 6 bases. Germline loops: CDR1 MDHEN, CDR2 SYDVKM. The length of the CDR3 is 13 residues. Here the CDR3 DNA reads TGTGCCAGCAGTCGAGACAGCACAGATACGCAGTATTTT. Translating gives CASSRDSTDTQYF.

The CDR3, as DNA: TGCGCCAGCAGCCTTTTGTGGGACACCTACGAGCAGTACTTC. It is translated as CASSLLWDTYEQYF. The rearrangement links TRBV4-1 to TRBJ2-7; weak D call: TRBD1 (6 bases). V lost 4 bases, J lost 2 bases, and 12 bases lay in between. Germline loops: CDR1 MGHRA, CDR2 YSYEKL. The CDR3 loop spans 14 amino acids.

J is TRBJ1-1 and V is TRBV2; tentative D call: TRBD1 (5 bases). V was trimmed by 8 bases and J by 7 bases, leaving 14 bases between them. The CDR3 length is 12 residues. CDR1 is SNHLY, CDR2 FYNNEI, per germline. CDR3 nucleotide sequence: TGTGCCAGCGGGGCAGCTAGGCTTGAAGCTTTCTTT. Protein sequence: CASGAARLEAFF.

Worth noting for this clone: Other DNA sequences from this sample encode an identical CDR3 as well. The rearrangement uses TRBV2 and TRBJ1-1; TRBD1 matches at 12 bases. Germline V gives CDR1 SNHLY, CDR2 FYNNEI. The CDR3 length is 15 residues. The V gene end was trimmed by 6 bases and the J gene end by 5 bases; junction bases not matched to a gene: 7. CDR3 in amino acids: CASSERDRGRTEAFF. In DNA form, the CDR3 reads TGTGCCAGCAGCGAAAGGGACAGGGGGCGGACTGAAGCTTTCTTT.